This TCR beta chain stems from a study of blood T cell repertoires in COVID-19. On the study more broadly: COVID-19 samples from acute and convalescent phases originated in the United States, Italy and Spain. T cells, B-cell-depleted T cells, or PBMCs supplied cDNA or gDNA.

Here immunoSEQ multiplex PCR was the method, and the copy in TCRdb shows in-frame clones only, minus some. The sample gives over 25,000 clones, around 91% of which show up once; about 9.4% is in the top ten. V shed 0 bases and J shed 2 bases, with 17 bases lying between them. The CDR3 loop spans 18 amino acids. CDR1 is MGHRA, CDR2 YSYEKL, per germline. This clonotype was obtained from a man in his fifties or sixties with acute or convalescent COVID-19. The V gene is TRBV4-1, the J gene TRBJ1-5, with D perhaps TRBD1 (6 bases). The sequenced sample was peripheral blood. The CDR3 protein is CASSQDQVSTGRNQPQHF. Written as DNA, the CDR3 is TGCGCCAGCAGCCAAGATCAGGTGTCGACAGGCCGCAATCAGCCCCAGCATTTT.